This TCR beta chain emerged from a study of T cell responses to AZD1222 COVID-19 vaccine. Study-wide results and limits: Only a handful of AZD1222 recipients, more than 5 in all, had baseline seropositivity.

Only one count was recorded for this clone. What it recognizes is unknown. Using immunoSEQ multiplex PCR, the repertoire was profiled, and TCRdb retains in-frame clones only, with some absent. The sample includes around 150,000 clones, roughly 92% seen only once; the top ten take 1.3%. The specimen comprised peripheral blood, sampled on day 0 of AZD1222 vaccination. The source of this sequence is an adult in good health.

CDR3 amino acids: CASRLTGGNYGYTF. DNA of the CDR3: TGTGCCAGCAGGTTAACAGGGGGTAACTATGGCTACACCTTC. The genes are TRBV25-1 and TRBJ1-2; 8 bases are shared with TRBD1. CDR1 and CDR2 from the germline V gene are MGHDK and SYGVNS. The junction had 4 bases not matched to a gene; V was cut back by 6 bases and J by 1 base. The CDR3 has 14 amino acids.